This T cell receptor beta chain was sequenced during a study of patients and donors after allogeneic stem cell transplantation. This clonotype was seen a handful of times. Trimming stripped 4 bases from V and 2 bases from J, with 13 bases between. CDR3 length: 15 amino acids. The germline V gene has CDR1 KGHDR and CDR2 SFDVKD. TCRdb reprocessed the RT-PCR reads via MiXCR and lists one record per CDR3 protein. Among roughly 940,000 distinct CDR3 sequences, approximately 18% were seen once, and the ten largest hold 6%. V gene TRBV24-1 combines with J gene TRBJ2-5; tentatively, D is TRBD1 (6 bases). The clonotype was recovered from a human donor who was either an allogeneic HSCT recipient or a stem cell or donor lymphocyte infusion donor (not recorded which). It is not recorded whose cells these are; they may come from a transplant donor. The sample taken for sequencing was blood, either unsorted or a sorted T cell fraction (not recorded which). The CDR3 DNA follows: TGTGCCACCAGTGAACCCGGGACACCACAAGAGACCCAGTACTTC. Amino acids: CATSEPGTPQETQYF.